This T cell receptor (beta chain) comes out of a study of early T cells in non-severe SARS-CoV-2 infection. Study in general: The authors sequenced bulk RNA from unsorted whole blood, leaving chains unpaired.

Individually, cDNA molecules had unique molecular identifiers attached to them. TCRdb reprocessed the 5' RACE reads via MiXCR and lists one record per CDR3 protein. There are 60,000 to 70,000 distinct CDR3 sequences in the sample; 4.9% occur only once, and around 5% lies in the top ten. Notes on this clonotype: Its antigen remains unknown.

Germline V gene sequence: CDR1 SGHDN, CDR2 FVKESK. The V segment lost 0 bases and the J segment 4 bases; nucleotides outside the gene matches: 7. The CDR3 covers 17 residues. Study findings and constraints: Matching results from VDJdb favored anti-spike CD8 responses, leaving private and CD4 specificities undetected.

The gene calls are TRBV14 and TRBJ2-1, with TRBD2 matching over 9 bases. The sample consisted of whole blood. The sequence came from an adult who was a healthcare worker with PCR-confirmed SARS-CoV-2 infection or an uninfected control (not recorded which). The CDR3 region has the DNA TGTGCCAGCAGCCAAGAAGGGGGGACTAGCCTATACAATGAGCAGTTCTTC. Translating it yields CASSQEGGTSLYNEQFF.